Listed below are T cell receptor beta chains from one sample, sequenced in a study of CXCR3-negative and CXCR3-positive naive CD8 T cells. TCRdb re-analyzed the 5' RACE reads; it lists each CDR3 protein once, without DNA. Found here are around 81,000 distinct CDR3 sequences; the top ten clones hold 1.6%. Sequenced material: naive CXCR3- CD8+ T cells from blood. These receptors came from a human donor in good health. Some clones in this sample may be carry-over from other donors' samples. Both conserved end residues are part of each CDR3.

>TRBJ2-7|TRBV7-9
CASSSTESYEQYF
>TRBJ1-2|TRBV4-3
CASSQGTGTNYGYTF
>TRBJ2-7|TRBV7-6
CASSLAQQQYF
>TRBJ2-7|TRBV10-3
CAIADRSYEQYF
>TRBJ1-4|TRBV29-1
CSAQGATNEKLFF
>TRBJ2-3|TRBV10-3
CAIRGQILTDTQYF
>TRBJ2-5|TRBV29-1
CSVEDQERPYQETQYF
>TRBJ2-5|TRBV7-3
CASSPLGGETQYF
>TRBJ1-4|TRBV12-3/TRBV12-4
CASSITGLSPIKLFF
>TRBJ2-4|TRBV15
CATSRQSQGAKNIQYF
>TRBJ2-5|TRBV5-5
CASSWMTGQQETQYF
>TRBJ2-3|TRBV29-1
CSVEAYPGLAGDSTDTQYF
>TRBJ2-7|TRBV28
CASSFPTSGSSEQYF
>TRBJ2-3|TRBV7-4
CASSLNRPATQYF
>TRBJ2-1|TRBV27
CASSRGGHANEQFF
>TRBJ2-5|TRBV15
CATSTSPKTQYF
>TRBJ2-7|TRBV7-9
CASTGDRDLYEQYF
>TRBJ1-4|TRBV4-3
CASSQDFDSGEKLFF
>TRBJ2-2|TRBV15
CATSREGDTGELFF
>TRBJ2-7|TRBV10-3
CAISESKDIVNEQYF
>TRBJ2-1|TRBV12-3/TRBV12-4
CASITNQGALGPNEQFF
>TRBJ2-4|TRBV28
CASSLRGPNKNIQYF
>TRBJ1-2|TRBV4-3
CASSQEGWGDGYTF
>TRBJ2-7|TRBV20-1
CSARAPGTVLQEQYF
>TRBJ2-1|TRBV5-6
CASSPRPSGRDSTYNEQFF
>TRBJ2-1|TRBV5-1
CASSLGTGPIYNEQFF
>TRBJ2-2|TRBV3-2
CAGRLANTGELFF
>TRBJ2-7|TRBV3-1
CASSWGAPKVLYEQYF
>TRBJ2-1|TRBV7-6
CASSYSGRAYNEQFF
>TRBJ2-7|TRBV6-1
CASCAASSYEQYF
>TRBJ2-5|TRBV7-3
CASSVEGFQETQYF
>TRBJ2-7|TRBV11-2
CASSFSFGTSGYEQYF
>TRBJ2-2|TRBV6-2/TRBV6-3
CASSYRDDTGELFF
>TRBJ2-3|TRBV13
CASSLPGGRTDTQYF
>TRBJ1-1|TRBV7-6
CASSLLTGPNTEAFF
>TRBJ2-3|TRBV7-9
CASSFTLGTDTQYF
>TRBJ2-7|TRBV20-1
CSARDRLAGGLYEQYF
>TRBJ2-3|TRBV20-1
CSASGSRNTQYF
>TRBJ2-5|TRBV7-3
CASSLTGLKGETQYF
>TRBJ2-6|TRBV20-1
CSARVPSGQSGANVLTF
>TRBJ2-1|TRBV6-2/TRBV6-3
CASSLVPHEQFF